The 5 T cell receptor beta chains in this list originate from one sample, sequenced in a study of blood T cells in healthy people across ages. With a J-beta primer mix and a sample-barcoded 5' primer, a second PCR ran roughly 7 to 11 cycles. One entry per CDR3 protein results from TCRdb running MiXCR on the 5' RACE reads. The repertoire consists of hundreds of thousands of distinct CDR3 sequences, with around 24% occurring once and the leading ten covering under 9%. These data are also associated with another study on T cells of mothers and their children.

The source material was blood. These receptors originate from a boy aged 5-17 years in good health.

The chain combines TRBV5-1 with TRBJ2-3; 10 positions agree with TRBD1. The ends lost 2 bases at V and 5 bases at J; junction bases unmatched: 8. CDR1 and CDR2 from the germline V gene are SGHRS and YFSETQ. CDR3 size: 16 residues. The CDR3 coding sequence is TGCGCCAGCAGCTTCCTACCGGGACAGGGGAAAGATACGCAGTATTTT. It codes for CASSFLPGQGKDTQYF. Based on the CDR3 plus reference TRBV5-1 and TRBJ2-3, the full variable domain is KAGVTQTPRYLIKTRGQQVTLSCSPISGHRSVSWYQQTPGQGLQFLFEYFSETQRNKGNFPGRFSGRQFSNSRSEMNVSTLELGDSALYLCASSFLPGQGKDTQYFGPGTRLTVL.

This chain connects TRBV9 to TRBJ1-3; D is undetermined. The CDR3 is made up of 15 amino acids. Trimming shortened V by 4 bases and J by 0 bases, and 11 bases separated the two germline ends. Per the germline V gene, CDR1 is SGDLS and CDR2 is YYNGEE. The DNA for the CDR3 is TGTGCCAGCAGCTTAACGGACCACTCTGGAAACACCATATATTTT. Amino acid sequence: CASSLTDHSGNTIYF.

This clonotype was seen only a few times. The rearrangement joins TRBV28 to TRBJ1-2, with unresolved D. The CDR3 has 12 residues. Germline CDR1 MDHEN, CDR2 SYDVKM. V dropped 2 bases and J dropped 8 bases, with 9 bases sitting between them. The CDR3 spells CASSLKGWGYTF. The CDR3 DNA is TGTGCCAGCAGTTTAAAGGGATGGGGCTACACCTTC.

The chain joins TRBV9 to TRBJ1-1; TRBD1 might be the D (5 bases). Germline V gene lookup returns CDR1 SGDLS and CDR2 YYNGEE. V was cut by 3 bases and J by 11 bases, with 20 bases left in between. The CDR3 is made up of 14 amino acids. CDR3 in DNA: TGTGCCAGCAGCGGACGGACATCGGCGGGGGATGCTTTCTTT. Residues: CASSGRTSAGDAFF.

This clonotype was counted between two and nine times. The chain employs TRBV9 and TRBJ2-3; D may be TRBD2 (6 bases). The germline CDR1 and CDR2 sequences are SGDLS and YYNGEE. The CDR3 is 15 residues long. Deletions cut 0 bases from V and 3 bases from J, with 11 bases between. The CDR3 sequence is CASSVGFGGTDTQYF. CDR3 nucleotide sequence: TGTGCCAGCAGCGTAGGGTTCGGGGGAACAGATACGCAGTATTTT.